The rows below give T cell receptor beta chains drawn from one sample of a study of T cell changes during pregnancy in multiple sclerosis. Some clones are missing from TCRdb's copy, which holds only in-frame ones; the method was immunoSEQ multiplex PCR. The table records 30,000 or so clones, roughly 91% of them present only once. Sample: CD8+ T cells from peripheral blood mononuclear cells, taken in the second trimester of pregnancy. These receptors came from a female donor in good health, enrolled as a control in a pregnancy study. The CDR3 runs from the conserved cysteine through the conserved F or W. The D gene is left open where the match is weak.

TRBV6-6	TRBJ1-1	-	CASGDTGDPEAFF	TGTGCCAGCGGGGACACTGGGGACCCTGAAGCTTTCTTT
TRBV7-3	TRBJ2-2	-	CASTGDKFNTGELFF	TGTGCCAGCACCGGGGACAAGTTTAACACCGGGGAGCTGTTTTTT
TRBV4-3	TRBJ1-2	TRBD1	CASSQDPGTEFYGYTF	TGCGCCAGCAGCCAAGATCCCGGGACAGAATTCTATGGCTACACCTTC
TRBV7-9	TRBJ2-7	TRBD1	CASSPGTGSYEQYF	TGTGCCAGCAGCCCCGGGACAGGGTCCTACGAGCAGTACTTC
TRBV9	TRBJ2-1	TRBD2	CASSSWASGGIEQFF	TGTGCCAGCAGCTCTTGGGCTAGCGGAGGAATTGAGCAGTTCTTC
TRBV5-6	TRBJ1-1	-	CASSSSALEAFF	TGTGCCAGCAGCTCCAGCGCGTTAGAAGCTTTCTTT
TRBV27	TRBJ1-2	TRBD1	CASSLTTGGSGNYGYTF	TGTGCCAGCAGTTTGACGACAGGGGGATCCGGTAACTATGGCTACACCTTC
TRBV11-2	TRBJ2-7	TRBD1	CASSRDSAYEQYF	TGTGCCAGCAGCCGGGACAGCGCCTACGAGCAGTACTTC
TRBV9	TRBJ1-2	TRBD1	CASSQTGQGGYYGYTF	TGTGCCAGCAGCCAGACGGGACAGGGGGGTTATTATGGCTACACCTTC
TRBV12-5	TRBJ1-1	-	CASGLVRGAGRHIMNTEAFF	TGTGCTAGTGGTTTGGTAAGGGGCGCGGGACGGCATATCATGAACACTGAAGCTTTCTTT
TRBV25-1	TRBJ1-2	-	CASSGAYGYTF	TGTGCCAGCAGTGGGGCGTATGGCTACACCTTC
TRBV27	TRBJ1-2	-	CASTSSAGEGYTF	TGTGCCAGCACCTCCTCGGCAGGGGAAGGCTACACCTTC
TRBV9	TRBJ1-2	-	CATFVVTGYTF	TGTGCCACCTTCGTAGTAACTGGCTACACCTTC